This record concerns one T cell receptor beta chain sequence. Its antigen is currently unknown. The sample originates from a study of PD-1 blockade in mismatch repair-deficient tumors. Study information: Patients had approximately 13 mismatch repair-deficient cancer types, all previously treated and progressing. The study's findings and limits: Rapid post-treatment expansion, then contraction, generally preceding radiologic response, marked tumor-resident clones.

TCRdb's table, derived via immunoSEQ multiplex PCR, lists solely in-frame clones and lacks some. Among about 130,000 clones listed, about 88% were seen once. TCRs were sequenced from a few patients responding to pembrolizumab. Trimming took off 4 bases at V and 6 bases at J, with 14 bases between the two ends. From germline, CDR1 is SGHDT and CDR2 YYEEEE. This CDR3 is built from 14 residues. The receptor's source is an adult with mismatch repair-deficient cancer. The sequencing used peripheral blood, collected 70 to 72 weeks after starting pembrolizumab. The chain carries TRBV5-6 and TRBJ2-1, with a possible D match to TRBD2 (6 bases). The CDR3 protein is CASSLGGAANEQFF. DNA for the CDR3: TGTGCCAGCAGCCTCGGGGGAGCGGCCAATGAGCAGTTCTTC.